The 4 T cell receptor beta chains given below trace back to one sample, sequenced in a study of identifying expanded T cells in peripheral blood. Generated by immunoSEQ multiplex PCR, the TCRdb table keeps only in-frame clones and is missing some. The table has about 100,000 clones, 80% to 90% seen once. Sequenced: blood. These receptors were obtained from a person aged 18 to 70 in good health.

The genes are TRBV19 and TRBJ1-4, with TRBD1 as a possible D gene (5 bases). Looked up from germline, CDR1 is LNHDA and CDR2 is SQIVND (reference sequence). This CDR3 has 13 residues. The V gene lost 8 bases and the J gene lost 10 bases, with 17 bases spanning the gap. In nucleotides, the CDR3 is TGTGCCAGTGACGGGACCCTCGGGGGAAAACTGTTTTTT. It codes for CASDGTLGGKLFF.

This rearrangement joins TRBV7-2 to TRBJ1-2, with 8 bases lining up with TRBD1. V lost 4 bases and J lost 12; bases outside the gene matches: 7. The CDR3 extends over 12 amino acids. Germline CDR1 reads SGHTA; CDR2 reads FQGNSA. The DNA of the CDR3 is TGTGCCAGCAGCTCGGACAGGGCGAGCCACACCTTC. Translating it yields CASSSDRASHTF.

The J gene is TRBJ1-1, the V gene TRBV30; the D gene is possibly TRBD1 (5 bases). Germline CDR1 and CDR2: GTSNPN and SVGIG (reference sequence). The germline V and J ends were trimmed by 3 bases and 1 base, with 9 bases remaining between them. CDR3 length: 13 amino acids. The CDR3 reads CAWRGLRNTEAFF. The CDR3 DNA reads as TGTGCCTGGAGGGGACTTCGGAACACTGAAGCTTTCTTT.

This chain connects TRBV2 to TRBJ1-1; D might be TRBD1 (5 bases). From germline, CDR1 is SNHLY and CDR2 FYNNEI. CDR3 length: 11 residues. V was clipped by 5 bases and J by 7 bases, with 8 bases between them. The CDR3 sequence is CASSRGGEAFF. Written as DNA, the CDR3 is TGTGCCAGCAGTCGGGGGGGTGAAGCTTTCTTT.